Listed below are T cell receptor beta chains from one sample, sequenced in a study of T cell responses to AZD1222 COVID-19 vaccine. Some clones are missing from TCRdb's copy, which holds only in-frame ones; the method was immunoSEQ multiplex PCR. The table includes tens of thousands of clones, almost 90% detected once. This sample comprised peripheral blood, obtained on day 0 of AZD1222 vaccination. The receptors shown here come from an adult in good health. Each CDR3 is given with its conserved first and last residue. The D gene is left open where the match is weak. The size entry is marked missing in some rows and otherwise reads once, few, many or a size class.

D gene	V gene	clone size	J gene	CDR3 protein	CDR3 DNA
NA	TRBV19	NA	TRBJ1-3	CASSIMGAGNTIYF	TGTGCCAGTAGTATCATGGGGGCTGGAAACACCATATATTTT
TRBD1	TRBV7-8	NA	TRBJ1-4	CASSPTNYATGTGIEKLFF	TGTGCCAGCAGCCCGACCAACTACGCAACCGGGACAGGGATTGAAAAACTGTTTTTT
NA	TRBV2	NA	TRBJ2-2	CASSERAGNTGELFF	TGTGCCAGCAGTGAGCGAGCGGGGAACACCGGGGAGCTGTTTTTT
NA	TRBV3-1/TRBV3-2	NA	TRBJ1-2	CASSQLQIPRYGYTF	TGTGCCAGCAGCCAACTCCAAATCCCGCGCTATGGCTACACCTTC
TRBD1	TRBV5-4	NA	TRBJ2-7	CASSLAGGQGNHEQYF	TGTGCCAGCAGCTTGGCCGGGGGACAGGGGAATCACGAGCAGTACTTC
NA	TRBV7-9	NA	TRBJ1-2	CASSIPYSSALYGYTF	TGTGCCAGCAGCATCCCCTACTCATCAGCCCTCTATGGCTACACCTTC
TRBD1	TRBV7-8	NA	TRBJ2-7	CASSLPRGQGSSYEQYF	TGTGCCAGCAGCCTCCCACGCGGACAGGGATCCTCCTACGAGCAGTACTTC
TRBD1	TRBV18	NA	TRBJ1-5	CASSPTGGEGESPQHF	TGTGCCAGCTCGCCTACAGGGGGCGAAGGGGAATCGCCCCAGCATTTT
TRBD1	TRBV24-1	NA	TRBJ1-2	CATLLGQEYGYTF	TGTGCCACCCTTCTGGGACAGGAATATGGCTACACCTTC
TRBD1	TRBV19	NA	TRBJ2-3	CASSPLGRTGSSTDTQYF	TGTGCCAGTAGTCCCCTCGGGCGGACAGGGAGTAGCACAGATACGCAGTATTTT
NA	TRBV29-1	NA	TRBJ1-1	CSVDTGTQATEAFF	TGCAGCGTTGACACCGGGACACAGGCCACTGAAGCTTTCTTT
NA	TRBV4-2	few	TRBJ2-7	CASSQMGRGGDEQYF	TGTGCCAGCAGCCAGATGGGCAGGGGAGGAGACGAGCAGTACTTC
NA	TRBV29-1	NA	TRBJ1-1	CSVGLSFFGGTEAFF	TGCAGCGTTGGACTTTCTTTCTTTGGGGGCACTGAAGCTTTCTTT
NA	TRBV7-2	NA	TRBJ2-1	CASSHSLYQNLHNEQFF	TGTGCCAGCAGCCACTCACTTTACCAAAACCTACACAATGAGCAGTTCTTC
NA	TRBV9	once	TRBJ2-4	CASRTRDTNTLGNIQYF	TGTGCCAGCAGAACTCGGGACACTAATACCCTAGGGAACATTCAGTACTTC
TRBD1	TRBV7-3	NA	TRBJ2-1	CASSSGTGNSNEQFF	TGTGCCAGCAGCTCCGGGACAGGGAATTCAAATGAGCAGTTCTTC
NA	TRBV11-1	NA	TRBJ1-2	CASSSRLRDGHGYTF	TGTGCCAGCAGCTCCAGACTCCGGGACGGCCATGGCTACACCTTC
NA	TRBV6-2/TRBV6-3	NA	TRBJ1-5	CASSYLPRGNQPQHF	TGTGCCAGCAGTTACCTCCCCAGGGGCAATCAGCCCCAGCATTTT
NA	TRBV6-1	NA	TRBJ2-6	CASSGRAVHSGANVLTF	TGTGCCAGCAGTGGAAGGGCCGTTCACTCTGGGGCCAACGTCCTGACTTTC
NA	TRBV6-6	few	TRBJ1-3	CASREDGTSGNTIYF	TGTGCCAGCAGGGAGGACGGGACCTCTGGAAACACCATATATTTT
NA	TRBV18	NA	TRBJ1-5	CASSRTDSNQPQHF	TGTGCCAGCTCACGGACGGATAGCAATCAGCCCCAGCATTTT
NA	TRBV19	once	TRBJ1-2	CASSIYGYGYTF	TGTGCCAGTAGTATATACGGTTATGGCTACACCTTC
NA	TRBV4-3	NA	TRBJ1-5	CASSQGYSNQPQHF	TGCGCCAGCAGCCAAGGTTACAGCAATCAGCCCCAGCATTTT
NA	TRBV7-2	few	TRBJ2-6	CASSAHYSGANVLTF	TGTGCCAGCAGCGCCCATTACTCTGGGGCCAACGTCCTGACTTTC
NA	TRBV12-3/TRBV12-4	NA	TRBJ1-2	CASRLREHYGYTF	TGTGCCAGCAGACTTAGGGAACATTATGGCTACACCTTC
NA	TRBV13	NA	TRBJ1-1	CASSLGTLNTEAFF	TGTGCCAGCAGCCTAGGGACTCTGAACACTGAAGCTTTCTTT
NA	TRBV29-1	NA	TRBJ1-6	CSVRAQDSSPLHF	TGCAGCGTTAGGGCGCAGGACTCTTCACCCCTCCACTTT
NA	TRBV2	NA	TRBJ1-1	CASQFRDITEAFF	TGTGCCAGCCAATTCCGGGACATCACTGAAGCTTTCTTT
TRBD1	TRBV4-3	NA	TRBJ1-3	CASSQRDRGRGNTIYF	TGCGCCAGCAGCCAACGGGACAGGGGGCGAGGAAACACCATATATTTT
NA	TRBV30	NA	TRBJ1-3	CAWGPNSGNTIYF	TGTGCTTGGGGCCCGAACTCTGGAAACACCATATATTTT
TRBD2	TRBV7-2	NA	TRBJ2-3	CASSLRLAGPSTDTQYF	TGTGCCAGCAGCTTACGACTAGCGGGACCTAGCACAGATACGCAGTATTTT
NA	TRBV6-5	NA	TRBJ1-2	CASSTQAGVYGYTF	TGTGCCAGCAGTACACAGGCGGGTGTCTATGGCTACACCTTC
TRBD2	TRBV9	NA	TRBJ2-7	CASSPERGLRYEQYF	TGTGCCAGCAGCCCCGAGCGGGGGTTGCGCTACGAGCAGTACTTC
NA	TRBV7-2	NA	TRBJ1-6	CASTASGRGYNSPLHF	TGTGCCAGCACTGCAAGCGGTCGGGGGTATAATTCACCCCTCCACTTT
NA	TRBV12-3/TRBV12-4	NA	TRBJ2-3	CASSPEGDTQYF	TGTGCCAGCAGCCCTGAGGGGGATACGCAGTATTTT
TRBD1	TRBV30	NA	TRBJ1-6	CAWSVQGDSPLHF	TGTGCCTGGAGTGTACAGGGGGATTCACCCCTCCACTTT
NA	TRBV5-5	NA	TRBJ1-2	CASSLALLGQLYGYTF	TGTGCCAGCAGCTTGGCCCTGCTCGGACAGTTGTATGGCTACACCTTC
NA	TRBV18	few	TRBJ2-7	CASSPPGSNYYEQYF	TGTGCCAGCTCACCACCGGGCAGCAACTACTACGAGCAGTACTTC
NA	TRBV19	NA	TRBJ2-7	CASSIADEQYF	TGTGCCAGTAGTATAGCCGACGAGCAGTACTTC
NA	TRBV6-2/TRBV6-3	NA	TRBJ1-1	CASSYFGGEAFF	TGTGCCAGCAGTTACTTCGGAGGTGAAGCTTTCTTT
TRBD2	TRBV3-1/TRBV3-2	NA	TRBJ2-1	CASSQRLSGAHSYNEQFF	TGTGCCAGCAGCCAAAGGCTTAGCGGGGCGCACTCCTACAATGAGCAGTTCTTC
TRBD2	TRBV18	NA	TRBJ2-5	CASSQLSGGPQETQYF	TGTGCCAGCTCTCAACTTAGCGGGGGTCCTCAAGAGACCCAGTACTTC
NA	TRBV18	NA	TRBJ2-5	CASSPQRINYQETQYF	TGTGCCAGCTCACCACAGCGGATTAACTACCAAGAGACCCAGTACTTC
TRBD2	TRBV6-5	NA	TRBJ2-2	CASGTSVGGELFF	TGTGCCTCCGGGACTAGCGTGGGAGGGGAGCTGTTTTTT
NA	TRBV12-3/TRBV12-4	NA	TRBJ2-1	CASCLGTNEQFF	TGTGCCAGTTGTCTAGGGACTAATGAGCAGTTCTTC
NA	TRBV4-2	NA	TRBJ2-1	CASSQDLEAFDEQFF	TGTGCCAGCAGCCAAGATTTGGAAGCTTTCGATGAGCAGTTCTTC
TRBD1	TRBV2	NA	TRBJ1-6	CASRGQDNSPLHF	TGTGCCAGCAGGGGACAGGATAATTCACCCCTCCACTTT
NA	TRBV29-1	NA	TRBJ1-5	CSVEQGHNQPQHF	TGCAGCGTTGAACAGGGCCACAATCAGCCCCAGCATTTT
TRBD1	TRBV19	NA	TRBJ1-5	CASSTQGDQPQHF	TGTGCCAGTAGTACTCAGGGGGATCAGCCCCAGCATTTT
TRBD1	TRBV7-9	NA	TRBJ2-2	CASSPRTGGTGELFF	TGTGCCAGCAGCCCTCGCACAGGGGGCACCGGGGAGCTGTTTTTT
NA	TRBV5-5	NA	TRBJ1-6	CASSLDLDRAGVNSPLHF	TGTGCCAGCAGCTTGGATCTAGATAGGGCAGGGGTTAATTCACCCCTCCACTTT
TRBD1	TRBV20-1	NA	TRBJ1-2	CSAIDLPTGQGLRGYTF	TGCAGTGCTATTGACCTTCCTACCGGACAGGGTCTACGGGGCTACACCTTC
TRBD2	TRBV7-6	NA	TRBJ2-3	CASSPLAGGLSQIRDTQYF	TGTGCCAGCAGCCCTCTAGCGGGGGGGCTCTCCCAAATAAGGGATACGCAGTATTTT
NA	TRBV5-1	NA	TRBJ1-1	CASSSDRGEAFF	TGCGCCAGCAGCTCCGACCGGGGAGAAGCTTTCTTT
NA	TRBV29-1	few	TRBJ1-6	CSVASSYNSPLHF	TGCAGCGTGGCAAGCTCCTATAATTCACCCCTCCACTTT
NA	TRBV7-9	NA	TRBJ2-2	CASSLGQGPNTGELFF	TGTGCCAGCAGCTTAGGGCAGGGGCCGAACACCGGGGAGCTGTTTTTT
NA	TRBV7-2	NA	TRBJ1-4	CASSLGEGEKLFF	TGTGCCAGCAGCTTAGGCGAGGGTGAAAAACTGTTTTTT
NA	TRBV30	NA	TRBJ1-5	CAWSATRGLSNQPQHF	TGTGCCTGGAGTGCTACTCGGGGGCTTAGCAATCAGCCCCAGCATTTT